The 28 T cell receptor beta chains below come from one sample, sequenced in a study of Ad26.COV2.S vaccination and SARS-CoV-2 variants. The treatment here: some 19 received Ad26.COV2.S at low or high dose, single or two shots; about 5 received placebo; per-sample allocation not given. Day 63 after the first vaccine or placebo injection was the time point for sampling. Only in-frame clones appear in the TCRdb table, and some are missing; sequencing was by immunoSEQ multiplex PCR. The table records hundreds of thousands of clones, approximately 85% of them present only once. The source material was peripheral blood, sampled in a trial of Ad26.COV2.S vaccine versus placebo. Source of these receptors: a person between 18 and 65 years old who received the Ad26.COV2.S COVID-19 vaccine or a placebo.

The chain recombines TRBV7-9 with TRBJ2-3; 9 nucleotides agree with TRBD2. The CDR3 sequence is 18 residues long. Germline V gene lookup returns CDR1 SEHNR and CDR2 FQNEAQ (reference sequence). Trimming cost V 1 base and J 2 bases; bases outside gene matches: 10. The CDR3 spells CASSLDSLSGGNTDTQYF. The CDR3 region has the DNA TGTGCCAGCAGCTTAGATTCTTTGAGCGGGGGGAACACAGATACGCAGTATTTT.

The V call is TRBV9, the J call TRBJ2-7; possibly TRBD2 for D (5 bases). Trimming pared 2 bases from V and 6 bases from J, leaving 12 bases between. Germline V lookup: CDR1 SGDLS, CDR2 YYNGEE. This CDR3 is built from 13 residues. In nucleotides, the CDR3 is TGTGCCAGCAGCGTGATATCCGGGGTCGAGCAGTACTTC. It specifies CASSVISGVEQYF. Together with reference TRBV9 and TRBJ2-7, the CDR3 gives the full variable domain: DSGVTQTPKHLITATGQRVTLRCSPRSGDLSVYWYQQSLDQGLQFLIQYYNGEERAKGNILERFSAQQFPDLHSELNLSSLELGDSALYFCASSVISGVEQYFGPGTRLTVT.

The J gene is TRBJ2-6, the V gene TRBV7-9; D gene uncertain. CDR3 size: 15 residues. V lost 5 bases to trimming and J lost 3 bases, with 11 bases between them. Germline lookup yields CDR1 SEHNR and CDR2 FQNEAQ (reference sequence). CDR3 sequence reads: CASSLVTVGANVLTF. CDR3 DNA: TGTGCCAGCAGCCTAGTCACGGTTGGGGCCAACGTCCTGACTTTC.

V usage is TRBV21-1 and J usage is TRBJ2-3; no check of the table's D call, TRBD1, against the DNA was made. TRBV21-1 is assigned pseudogene status. The CDR3 consists of 15 residues. CDR3 coding DNA: TGTGCCAGCATCACAGGGACAGGGCGCACAGATACGCAGTATTTT. Protein sequence: CASITGTGRTDTQYF.

This clone appeared many times. The chain combines TRBV12-5 with TRBJ2-7; maybe TRBD1 (5 bases). CDR3 length: 12 amino acids. In germline, CDR1 is LGHNT, CDR2 FRNRAP. V was pared by 3 bases and J by 8 bases, with 11 bases between. CDR3 sequence: CASGFPRGKQYF. In DNA form, the CDR3 reads TGTGCTAGTGGTTTCCCAAGGGGAAAGCAGTACTTC.

This clone was seen just once. This chain links TRBV18 with TRBJ1-1; 9 positions agree with TRBD1. Germline V gene sequence: CDR1 KGHSH, CDR2 LQKENI. V was pared by 2 bases and J by 4 bases, with 11 bases of the junction left unmatched. CDR3 length: 17 residues. The DNA for the CDR3 is TGTGCCAGCTCACCAATCATACGGGACAGGGTTTTCACTGAAGCTTTCTTT. The encoded protein is CASSPIIRDRVFTEAFF.

This chain links TRBV7-7 with TRBJ2-2; tentatively, D is TRBD2 (5 bases). The CDR3 loop spans 15 amino acids. Germline assignment: CDR1 SSHAT and CDR2 FNYEAQ (reference sequence). Trimming removed 2 bases at V and 1 base at J, with 8 bases between. This CDR3 reads CASSLSEGNTGELFF. CDR3 DNA: TGTGCCAGCAGCTTATCCGAGGGGAACACCGGGGAGCTGTTTTTT.

This clone was counted only a few times. The sample holds other DNA sequences that translate to the same CDR3. For the CDR3, the DNA is TGTGCCAGCAGCTTAGTAGGTGTAGAAGCTTTCTTT. It yields the protein CASSLVGVEAFF. J is TRBJ1-1 and V is TRBV7-9; no reliable D call. CDR3 length: 12 amino acids. The V and J ends lost 1 base and 8 bases respectively, with 8 bases between them. Germline V CDR1 and CDR2: SEHNR, FQNEAQ (reference sequence). Together with reference TRBV7-9 and TRBJ1-1, the CDR3 gives the full variable domain: DTGVSQNPRHKITKRGQNVTFRCDPISEHNRLYWYRQTLGQGPEFLTYFQNEAQLEKSRLLSDRFSAERPKGSFSTLEIQRTEQGDSAMYLCASSLVGVEAFFGQGTRLTVV.

This chain connects TRBV4-3 to TRBJ2-3; D might be TRBD1 or TRBD2, each matching 5 bases. Between the trimmed V and J ends, which lost 2 bases and 5 bases, there was a span of 11 bases. Germline V lookup: CDR1 LGHNA, CDR2 YSLEER. The CDR3 loop spans 14 amino acids. CDR3 amino acids: CASSQRQGRDTQYF. For the CDR3, the DNA is TGCGCCAGCAGCCAACGGCAGGGACGAGATACGCAGTATTTT.

The CDR3 loop reads CASSLDGGANTEAFF. The DNA of the CDR3 is TGTGCCAGCAGCTTAGACGGAGGCGCGAACACTGAAGCTTTCTTT. The V call is TRBV7-9, the J call TRBJ1-1, with D unresolved. Trimming pared 1 base from V and 1 base from J, leaving 10 bases between. Germline V gives CDR1 SEHNR, CDR2 FQNEAQ (reference sequence). This CDR3 contains 15 residues.

V usage is TRBV14 and J usage is TRBJ1-2, with TRBD1 matching 9 bases. Germline CDR1 SGHDN, CDR2 FVKESK. After removal of 4 bases from V and 8 bases from J, the junction contained 11 bases not matched to a gene. The CDR3 extends over 15 amino acids. For the CDR3, the DNA is TGTGCCAGCAGCCCCACGTACACAGGGGGCAGAGGCTACACCTTC. It yields the protein CASSPTYTGGRGYTF. The full variable domain, completed using reference TRBV14 and TRBJ1-2, is EAGVTQFPSHSVIEKGQTVTLRCDPISGHDNLYWYRRVMGKEIKFLLHFVKESKQDESGMPNNRFLAERTGGTYSTLKVQPAELEDSGVYFCASSPTYTGGRGYTFGSGTRLTVV.

The J gene is TRBJ1-1, the V gene TRBV19; TRBD1 matches 7 bases. This CDR3 has 14 amino acids. CDR1 is LNHDA and CDR2 is SQIVND in the germline V gene (reference sequence). J lost 1 base, V lost 8 bases, and 7 bases had no gene match. For the CDR3, the DNA is TGTGCCAGTTTGACAGGGTATGGGAACACTGAAGCTTTCTTT. This sequence encodes CASLTGYGNTEAFF. The full variable domain, its missing parts supplied by reference TRBV19 and TRBJ1-1, is DGGITQSPKYLFRKEGQNVTLSCEQNLNHDAMYWYRQDPGQGLRLIYYSQIVNDFQKGDIAEGYSVSREKKESFPLTVTSAQKNPTAFYLCASLTGYGNTEAFFGQGTRLTVV.

The chain combines TRBV28 with TRBJ1-5, with TRBD1 matching over 9 bases. Germline V CDR1 and CDR2: MDHEN, SYDVKM. With 8 bases clipped from V and 7 bases from J, the junction kept 3 bases outside the gene matches. CDR3 size: 12 residues. The CDR3 loop is CASRTGDQPQHF. The DNA of the CDR3 is TGTGCCAGCCGGACAGGGGACCAGCCCCAGCATTTT.

The V and J genes are TRBV29-1 and TRBJ2-1; 13 bases agree with TRBD2. The CDR3 runs 15 residues. The V segment lost 2 bases and the J segment 6 bases; nucleotides outside the gene matches: 4. In germline, CDR1 is SQVTM, CDR2 ANQGSEA. The CDR3: CSVELGLAGANEQFF. Written as DNA, the CDR3 is TGCAGCGTTGAATTAGGACTAGCGGGAGCCAATGAGCAGTTCTTC.

This rearrangement joins TRBV5-1 to TRBJ2-1; the match to TRBD2 covers 7 bases. CDR1 is SGHRS and CDR2 is YFSETQ in the germline V gene. Trimming cost V 0 bases and J 7 bases; bases outside gene matches: 7. CDR3 size: 15 residues. In DNA form, the CDR3 reads TGCGCCAGCAGCTTGGTCGCGGGAGCGCAAAATGAGCAGTTCTTC. Translated, it gives CASSLVAGAQNEQFF.

This chain uses TRBV5-5 with TRBJ1-1, with unresolved D. Germline V gene lookup returns CDR1 SGHKS and CDR2 YYEKEE (reference sequence). The CDR3 is 12 amino acids. V was trimmed by 0 bases and J by 2 bases, leaving 2 bases between them. The CDR3 nucleotides read TGTGCCAGCAGCTTGGCCAACACTGAAGCTTTCTTT. Protein: CASSLANTEAFF.

This sequence joins TRBV18 and TRBJ2-3; 9 positions agree with TRBD2. J lost 5 bases, V lost 5 bases, and 8 bases had no gene match. The V gene's germline CDR1 is KGHSH and CDR2 LQKENI. The CDR3 extends over 15 amino acids. CDR3 region: CASSTTSGGGDTQYF. In DNA form, the CDR3 reads TGTGCCAGCTCAACGACTAGCGGAGGGGGAGATACGCAGTATTTT.

The V gene is TRBV15, the J gene TRBJ2-7; TRBD2 might be the D (5 bases). There are 15 residues in the CDR3. Germline V CDR1 and CDR2: LNHNV, YYDKDF (reference sequence). V dropped 2 bases and J dropped 0 bases, with 11 bases sitting between them. The CDR3 protein is CATSRTREISYEQYF. Written as DNA, the CDR3 is TGTGCCACCAGCAGAACAAGGGAGATCTCCTACGAGCAGTACTTC.

This clone was seen a handful of times. The CDR3 nucleotides are TGTGCCAGCAGGGGAGCTAAAGATACGCAGTATTTT. Amino acids: CASRGAKDTQYF. This chain joins TRBV7-8 and TRBJ2-3, with D maybe TRBD2 (5 bases). The CDR3 totals 12 residues. The ends were cut back, 6 bases at V and 5 bases at J, with 9 bases in the middle. Germline assignment: CDR1 SGHVS and CDR2 FQNEAQ.

This clone was observed a handful of times. The chain joins TRBV21-1 to TRBJ1-1; TRBD1 was called by the table and not checked on the DNA. TRBV21-1 is listed as a pseudogene. CDR3 length: 15 residues. For the CDR3, the DNA is TGTGCCAGCAGCAAAGGTAGTAACAGGGGACCTGAAGCTTTCTTT. Translating gives CASSKGSNRGPEAFF.

The V call is TRBV19, the J call TRBJ1-5, with 9 bases matching TRBD1. V was pared by 1 base and J by 1 base, with 11 bases of the junction left unmatched. This CDR3 comprises 19 residues. Looked up from germline, CDR1 is LNHDA and CDR2 is SQIVND (reference sequence). The CDR3 loop reads CASSIGRGQGRGSNQPQHF. CDR3 DNA sequence: TGTGCCAGTAGTATAGGCCGGGGACAGGGAAGAGGAAGCAATCAGCCCCAGCATTTT.

J is TRBJ1-2 and V is TRBV19; no clear D gene. The germline V and J ends were trimmed by 6 bases and 2 bases, with 10 bases remaining between them. From germline, CDR1 is LNHDA and CDR2 SQIVND (reference sequence). The CDR3 has 13 amino acids. The CDR3 loop is CASRGPGNYGYTF. The CDR3 DNA is TGTGCCAGTAGAGGGCCTGGCAACTATGGCTACACCTTC.

This rearrangement joins TRBV28 to TRBJ1-1, with D maybe TRBD1 (6 bases). Trimming cost V 8 bases and J 11 bases, with 21 bases left between them. Germline CDR1 reads MDHEN; CDR2 reads SYDVKM. This CDR3 spans 13 amino acids. In DNA form, the CDR3 reads TGTGCCAGCCTGATGGGGGGGCGCGAGGCGGCTTTCTTT. Its translation is CASLMGGREAAFF.

This sequence joins TRBV28 and TRBJ1-1; D gene uncertain. This CDR3 comprises 13 residues. Trimming cost V 3 bases and J 0 bases, with 5 bases left between them. The germline CDR1 and CDR2 sequences are MDHEN and SYDVKM. CDR3 in DNA: TGTGCCAGCAGTTTTTCAGTGAACACTGAAGCTTTCTTT. Encoded protein: CASSFSVNTEAFF.

The CDR3 spells CASSVDWPGGEADTQYF. The CDR3 DNA sequence: TGTGCCAGCAGCGTAGACTGGCCCGGGGGTGAAGCAGATACGCAGTATTTT. This chain uses TRBV9 with TRBJ2-3, with D perhaps TRBD2 (6 bases). The CDR3 loop spans 17 amino acids. The ends were cut back, 0 bases at V and 4 bases at J, with 18 bases in the middle. The germline V gene encodes CDR1 SGDLS and CDR2 YYNGEE.

This clone was seen a single time. The J gene is TRBJ2-1, the V gene TRBV19; D is ambiguous. V was cut by 3 bases and J by 4 bases, with 4 bases left in between. Per the germline V gene, CDR1 is LNHDA and CDR2 is SQIVND (reference sequence). The CDR3 totals 12 residues. Here the CDR3 reads CASSILYNEQFF. Written as DNA, the CDR3 is TGTGCCAGTAGTATCCTGTACAATGAGCAGTTCTTC.

The CDR3 nucleotides read TGTGCCAGCAGCCCCGGGACAGGGGAACCTAGCAATCAGCCCCAGCATTTT. This translates into CASSPGTGEPSNQPQHF. V and J are TRBV9 and TRBJ1-5; 10 bases map to TRBD1. The V and J ends lost 4 bases and 0 bases, in that order; junction bases with no gene match: 7. From germline, CDR1 is SGDLS and CDR2 YYNGEE. This CDR3 is 17 amino acids long.

This chain joins TRBV3-1 (or the pseudogene TRBV3-2) and TRBJ2-3, with TRBD2 matching 11 bases. This CDR3 region has 15 residues. J gave up 5 bases and V 6 bases, and 7 bases lay outside the gene matches. The germline CDR1 and CDR2 sequences are LGHDT and YNNKEL (reference sequence). CDR3 coding DNA: TGTGCCAGCAGTCTAGCGGGGGGTATACTAGATACGCAGTATTTT. Encoded protein: CASSLAGGILDTQYF.